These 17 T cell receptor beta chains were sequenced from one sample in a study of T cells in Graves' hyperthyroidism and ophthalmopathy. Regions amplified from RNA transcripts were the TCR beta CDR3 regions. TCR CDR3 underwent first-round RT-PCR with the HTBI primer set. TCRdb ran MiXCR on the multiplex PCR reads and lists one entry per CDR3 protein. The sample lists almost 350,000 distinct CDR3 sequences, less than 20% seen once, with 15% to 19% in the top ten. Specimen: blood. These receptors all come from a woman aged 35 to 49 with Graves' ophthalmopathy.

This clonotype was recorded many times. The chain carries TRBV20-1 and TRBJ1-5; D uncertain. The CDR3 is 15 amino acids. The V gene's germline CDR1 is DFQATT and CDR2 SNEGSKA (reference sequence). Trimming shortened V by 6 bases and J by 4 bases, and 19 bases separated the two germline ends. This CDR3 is CSASPIGLANQPQHF. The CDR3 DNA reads TGCAGTGCCTCGCCTATCGGACTCGCGAATCAGCCCCAGCATTTT.

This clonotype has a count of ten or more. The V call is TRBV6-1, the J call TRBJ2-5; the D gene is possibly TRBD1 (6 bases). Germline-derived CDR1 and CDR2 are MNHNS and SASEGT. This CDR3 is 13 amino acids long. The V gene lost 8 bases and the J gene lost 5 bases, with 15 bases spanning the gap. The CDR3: CASGTLSEETQYF. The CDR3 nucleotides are TGTGCCAGCGGGACACTCTCGGAGGAGACCCAGTACTTC.

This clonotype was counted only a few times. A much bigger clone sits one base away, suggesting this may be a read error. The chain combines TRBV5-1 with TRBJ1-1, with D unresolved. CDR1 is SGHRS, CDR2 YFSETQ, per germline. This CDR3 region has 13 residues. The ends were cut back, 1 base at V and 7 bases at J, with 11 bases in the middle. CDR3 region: CASSLSPGIEAFF. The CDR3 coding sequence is TGCGCCAGCAGCTTGTCTCCGGGCATTGAAGCTTTCTTT.

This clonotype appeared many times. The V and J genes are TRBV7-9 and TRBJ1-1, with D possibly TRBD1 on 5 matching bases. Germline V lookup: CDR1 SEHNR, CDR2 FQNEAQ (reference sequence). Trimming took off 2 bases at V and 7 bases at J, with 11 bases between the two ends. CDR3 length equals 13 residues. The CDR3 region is CASSLMQGIEAFF. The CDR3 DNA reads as TGTGCCAGCAGCTTAATGCAGGGTATTGAAGCTTTCTTT.

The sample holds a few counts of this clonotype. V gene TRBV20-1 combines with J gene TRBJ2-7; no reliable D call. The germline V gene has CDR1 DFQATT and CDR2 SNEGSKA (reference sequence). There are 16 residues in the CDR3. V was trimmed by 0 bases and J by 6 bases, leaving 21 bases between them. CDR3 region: CSARDPGETVLSEQYF. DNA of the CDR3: TGCAGTGCTAGAGATCCCGGTGAGACTGTTTTATCCGAGCAGTACTTC.

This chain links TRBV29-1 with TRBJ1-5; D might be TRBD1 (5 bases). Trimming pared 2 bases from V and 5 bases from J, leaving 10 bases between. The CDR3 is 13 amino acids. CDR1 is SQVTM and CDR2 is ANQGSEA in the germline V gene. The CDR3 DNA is TGCAGCGTTGAATCCGGGGGGGATCAGCCCCAGCATTTT. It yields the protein CSVESGGDQPQHF.

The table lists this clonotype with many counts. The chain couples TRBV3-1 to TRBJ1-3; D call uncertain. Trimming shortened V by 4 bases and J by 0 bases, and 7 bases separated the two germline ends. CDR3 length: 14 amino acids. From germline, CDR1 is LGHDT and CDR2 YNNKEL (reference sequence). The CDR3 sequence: CASSRGSSGNTIYF. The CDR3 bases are TGTGCCAGCAGCCGCGGATCCTCTGGAAACACCATATATTTT.

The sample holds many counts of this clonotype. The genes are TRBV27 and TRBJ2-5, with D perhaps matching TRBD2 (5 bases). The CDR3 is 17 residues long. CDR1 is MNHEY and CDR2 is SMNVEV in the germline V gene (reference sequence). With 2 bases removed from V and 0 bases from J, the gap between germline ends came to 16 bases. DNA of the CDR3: TGTGCCAGCAGTTTAGGGAGTAGCGCCGGGTACCAAGAGACCCAGTACTTC. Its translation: CASSLGSSAGYQETQYF.

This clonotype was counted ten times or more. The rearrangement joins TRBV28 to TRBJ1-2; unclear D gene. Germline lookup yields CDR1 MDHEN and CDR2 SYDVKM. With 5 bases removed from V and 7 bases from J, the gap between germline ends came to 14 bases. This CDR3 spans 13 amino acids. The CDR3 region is CASSPTVHTGYTF. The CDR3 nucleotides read TGTGCCAGCAGTCCCACTGTCCATACTGGCTACACCTTC.

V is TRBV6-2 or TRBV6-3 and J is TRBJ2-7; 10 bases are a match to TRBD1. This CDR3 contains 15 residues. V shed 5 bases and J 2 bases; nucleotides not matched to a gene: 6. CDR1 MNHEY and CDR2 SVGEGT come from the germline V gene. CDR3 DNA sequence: TGTGCCAGCAGTCACGGGACAGGGGTCGCCTACGAGCAGTACTTC. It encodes CASSHGTGVAYEQYF.

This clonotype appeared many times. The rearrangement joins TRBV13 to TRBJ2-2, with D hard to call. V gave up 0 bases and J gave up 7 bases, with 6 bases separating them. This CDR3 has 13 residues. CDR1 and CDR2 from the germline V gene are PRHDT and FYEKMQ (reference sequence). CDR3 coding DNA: TGTGCCAGCAGCTTAGGGCTGAACGGGGAGCTGTTTTTT. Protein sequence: CASSLGLNGELFF.

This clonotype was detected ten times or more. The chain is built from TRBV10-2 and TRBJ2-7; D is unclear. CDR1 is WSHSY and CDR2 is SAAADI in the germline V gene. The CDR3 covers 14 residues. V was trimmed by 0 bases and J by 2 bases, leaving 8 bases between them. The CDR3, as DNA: TGCGCCAGCAGTGAGTCGGGCCAGACCTACGAGCAGTACTTC. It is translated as CASSESGQTYEQYF.

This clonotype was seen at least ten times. The CDR3 spells CASSQRGPNTEAFF. DNA for the CDR3: TGTGCCAGCAGCCAACGGGGGCCGAACACTGAAGCTTTCTTT. The rearrangement links TRBV3-1 to TRBJ1-1, with a tentative D call TRBD1 (6 bases). V was pared by 2 bases and J by 1 base, with 8 bases between. This CDR3 spans 14 amino acids. CDR1 is LGHDT and CDR2 is YNNKEL in the germline V gene (reference sequence).

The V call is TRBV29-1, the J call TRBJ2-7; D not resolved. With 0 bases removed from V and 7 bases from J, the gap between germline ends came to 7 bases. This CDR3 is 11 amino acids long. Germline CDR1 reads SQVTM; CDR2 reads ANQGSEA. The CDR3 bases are TGCAGCGTTGAAGACCGTCGTGAGCAGTACTTC. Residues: CSVEDRREQYF.

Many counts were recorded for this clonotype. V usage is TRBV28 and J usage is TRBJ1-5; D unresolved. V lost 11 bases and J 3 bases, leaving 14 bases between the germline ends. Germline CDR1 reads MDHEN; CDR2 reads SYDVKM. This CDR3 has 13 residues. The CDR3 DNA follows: TGTGCCGTAAATGGACGAGTCAATCAGCCCCAGCATTTT. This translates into CAVNGRVNQPQHF.

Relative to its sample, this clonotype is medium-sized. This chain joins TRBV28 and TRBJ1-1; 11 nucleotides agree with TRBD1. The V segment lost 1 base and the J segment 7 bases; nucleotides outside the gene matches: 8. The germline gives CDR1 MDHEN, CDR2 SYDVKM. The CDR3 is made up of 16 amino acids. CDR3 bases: TGTGCCAGCAGTTTATACGGGACAGGGGGGAAGAATGAAGCTTTCTTT. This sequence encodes CASSLYGTGGKNEAFF.

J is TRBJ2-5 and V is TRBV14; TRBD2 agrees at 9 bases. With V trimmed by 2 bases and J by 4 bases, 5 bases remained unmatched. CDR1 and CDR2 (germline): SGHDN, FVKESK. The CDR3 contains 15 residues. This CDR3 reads CASSQFDSGRETQYF. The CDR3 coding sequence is TGTGCCAGCAGCCAATTTGATAGCGGGAGAGAGACCCAGTACTTC. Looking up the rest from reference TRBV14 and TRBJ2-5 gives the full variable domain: EAGVTQFPSHSVIEKGQTVTLRCDPISGHDNLYWYRRVMGKEIKFLLHFVKESKQDESGMPNNRFLAERTGGTYSTLKVQPAELEDSGVYFCASSQFDSGRETQYFGPGTRLLVL.